Listed here are 25 T cell receptor beta chains from one sample, sequenced in a study of shared clonotypes between healthy human individuals. TCRdb keeps only in-frame clones here, not all; method: immunoSEQ multiplex PCR. The data show 980,000 or so clones, with over 60% seen just once and 1.5% held by the top ten. The material sequenced was memory CD4+ T cells sorted from blood. Subset here: CD45RA-negative fraction. The source is a man between 18 and 29 years old in good health.

This clone was detected only once. V usage is TRBV19 and J usage is TRBJ1-3; D remains ambiguous. This CDR3 has 15 residues. Trimming removed 6 bases at V and 3 bases at J, with 15 bases between. Germline CDR1 LNHDA, CDR2 SQIVND (reference sequence). CDR3 sequence reads: CASRLLSAGGNTIYF. CDR3 coding DNA: TGTGCCAGTAGACTCCTGAGCGCGGGTGGAAACACCATATATTTT.

This chain uses TRBV4-1 with TRBJ2-2, with D possibly matching TRBD2 (6 bases). This CDR3 contains 16 residues. Germline-derived CDR1 and CDR2 are MGHRA and YSYEKL. The germline V and J ends were trimmed by 1 base and 4 bases, with 13 bases remaining between them. The CDR3 loop reads CASSQVGLLSTGELFF. CDR3 nucleotide sequence: TGCGCCAGCAGCCAAGTAGGACTATTAAGCACCGGGGAGCTGTTTTTT.

The V gene is TRBV5-1, the J gene TRBJ2-2; the match to TRBD2 covers 8 bases. Losses at the gene ends were 4 bases for V and 7 bases for J; bases not matched to a gene: 9. The germline V gene has CDR1 SGHRS and CDR2 YFSETQ. This CDR3 has 15 residues. This chain's CDR3 is CASSPTGGRSGELFF. CDR3 coding DNA: TGCGCCAGCAGCCCGACGGGAGGGCGGAGCGGGGAGCTGTTTTTT.

Here the CDR3 DNA reads TGTGCCTGGAGTATAGGGGGGGATAGCCACGAGCAGTACTTC. It encodes CAWSIGGDSHEQYF. J is TRBJ2-7 and V is TRBV30, with D possibly TRBD2 on 7 matching bases. Germline V gives CDR1 GTSNPN, CDR2 SVGIG (reference sequence). The length of the CDR3 is 14 residues. The V gene lost 2 bases and the J gene lost 5 bases, with 16 bases spanning the gap.

The rearrangement uses TRBV5-1 and TRBJ2-1; 7 nucleotides align to TRBD1. Germline trimming cut 6 bases from V and 4 bases from J; bases unmatched to any gene: 10. CDR1 and CDR2 (germline): SGHRS, YFSETQ. This CDR3 spans 15 amino acids. CDR3 in amino acids: CASTARTGQYNEQFF. The CDR3 DNA is TGCGCCAGCACTGCCCGGACAGGACAATACAATGAGCAGTTCTTC.

The V call is TRBV7-9, the J call TRBJ1-2; no firm D call. Germline-derived CDR1 and CDR2 are SEHNR and FQNEAQ (reference sequence). This CDR3 spans 16 amino acids. V was clipped by 1 base and J by 2 bases, with 14 bases between them. The CDR3: CASSLEFNRLNYGYTF. CDR3 DNA sequence: TGTGCCAGCAGCTTAGAGTTTAACAGACTCAACTATGGCTACACCTTC.

The chain joins TRBV7-8 to TRBJ2-3; D call uncertain. The CDR3 is made up of 15 amino acids. Trimming shortened V by 5 bases and J by 0 bases, and 12 bases separated the two germline ends. Germline V gene sequence: CDR1 SGHVS, CDR2 FQNEAQ. The CDR3 nucleotides are TGTGCCAGCAGCCGCGCATTGGGTAGCACAGATACGCAGTATTTT. Translated, it gives CASSRALGSTDTQYF.

The sample holds a few counts of this clone. The chain has TRBV19 and TRBJ1-1; possible D gene TRBD1, 5 bases. The CDR3 sequence is 15 residues long. The germline V gene encodes CDR1 LNHDA and CDR2 SQIVND (reference sequence). Trimming took off 5 bases at V and 1 base at J, with 14 bases between the two ends. The CDR3 nucleotides read TGTGCCAGTAGTCGAGGGCGGACACCGAACACTGAAGCTTTCTTT. It specifies CASSRGRTPNTEAFF.

To note about this clone: Other DNA sequences within the sample encode an identical CDR3. This chain connects TRBV9 to TRBJ1-6; the D gene is possibly TRBD1 (6 bases). Germline assignment: CDR1 SGDLS and CDR2 YYNGEE. Trimming took 0 bases from V and 5 from J, leaving 6 bases between them. The CDR3 spans 14 residues. CDR3 DNA: TGTGCCAGCAGCGTAGACAGGGATAATTCACCCCTCCACTTT. Amino acid sequence: CASSVDRDNSPLHF.

The genes are TRBV5-1 and TRBJ2-7; D unclear. Trimming pared 4 bases from V and 3 bases from J, leaving 8 bases between. The CDR3 length is 12 residues. CDR1 SGHRS and CDR2 YFSETQ come from the germline V gene. The CDR3 bases are TGCGCCAGCAGCGCGGAAGGCTACGAGCAGTACTTC. Encoded protein: CASSAEGYEQYF.

The chain recombines TRBV5-5 with TRBJ2-3; TRBD2 agrees at 7 bases. The V and J ends lost 0 bases and 3 bases, in that order; junction bases with no gene match: 7. CDR1 and CDR2 (germline): SGHKS, YYEKEE (reference sequence). The CDR3 has 16 residues. CDR3 DNA sequence: TGTGCCAGCAGCTTGGTCCATATGGGACTAACAGATACGCAGTATTTT. It encodes CASSLVHMGLTDTQYF. The full variable domain, completed using reference TRBV5-5 and TRBJ2-3, is DAGVTQSPTHLIKTRGQQVTLRCSPISGHKSVSWYQQVLGQGPQFIFQYYEKEERGRGNFPDRFSARQFPNYSSELNVNALLLGDSALYLCASSLVHMGLTDTQYFGPGTRLTVL.

CDR3 DNA sequence: TGTGCCAGTAGCGCCGTCGGGACCTACGAGCAGTACTTC. This translates into CASSAVGTYEQYF. The chain uses TRBV19 and TRBJ2-7, with D possibly matching TRBD2 (5 bases). V gave up 6 bases and J gave up 2 bases, with 11 bases separating them. In germline, CDR1 is LNHDA, CDR2 SQIVND (reference sequence). This CDR3 is built from 13 residues.

About this clone: Distinct nucleotide sequences in the sample also encode this CDR3. This chain uses TRBV6-1 with TRBJ2-7; D may match TRBD1 or TRBD2 (5 bases each). The CDR3 consists of 15 residues. Germline lookup yields CDR1 MNHNS and CDR2 SASEGT. Trimming took 4 bases from V and 0 from J, leaving 13 bases between them. The DNA for the CDR3 is TGTGCCAGCAGTGGCCGGGACCGCGGCTCCTACGAGCAGTACTTC. As protein: CASSGRDRGSYEQYF.

The chain is built from TRBV19 and TRBJ1-1; D might be TRBD1 (5 bases). Looked up from germline, CDR1 is LNHDA and CDR2 is SQIVND (reference sequence). The ends were cut back, 6 bases at V and 5 bases at J, with 19 bases in the middle. The CDR3 spans 15 residues. CDR3 coding DNA: TGTGCCAGTAGCCAACCAGGGTTCGGTACGACTGAAGCTTTCTTT. This encodes CASSQPGFGTTEAFF.

This chain uses TRBV6-5 with TRBJ2-1, with D possibly being TRBD1 (5 bases). The germline V and J ends were trimmed by 2 bases and 5 bases, with 13 bases remaining between them. Germline loops: CDR1 MNHEY, CDR2 SVGAGI. The CDR3 spans 15 residues. The CDR3 here is CASSYKGRVHNEQFF. CDR3 DNA: TGTGCCAGCAGTTACAAGGGCAGGGTCCACAATGAGCAGTTCTTC.

The chain has TRBV11-3 and TRBJ1-2; TRBD1 is a possible D gene (6 bases). The CDR3 length is 16 residues. Germline CDR1 is SGHNT and CDR2 is YENEEA. V lost 2 bases, J lost 4 bases, and 17 bases lay in between. DNA of the CDR3: TGTGCCAGCAGCTTATACGAAAAGGGGGGCCTCTATGGCTACACCTTC. Residues: CASSLYEKGGLYGYTF. The full variable domain, completed using reference TRBV11-3 and TRBJ1-2, is EAGVVQSPRYKIIEKKQPVAFWCNPISGHNTLYWYLQNLGQGPELLIRYENEEAVDDSQLPKDRFSAERLKGVDSTLKIQPAELGDSAVYLCASSLYEKGGLYGYTFGSGTRLTVV.

The chain is built from TRBV12-5 and TRBJ1-2; unclear D gene. Germline loops: CDR1 LGHNT, CDR2 FRNRAP. CDR3 size: 14 residues. Trimming stripped 0 bases from V and 4 bases from J, with 9 bases between. CDR3 coding DNA: TGTGCTAGTGGTTTGGTACTAGGAGTCTATGGCTACACCTTC. Its protein is CASGLVLGVYGYTF.

This clone has more than one count but fewer than ten. This sequence joins TRBV2 and TRBJ2-7, with 8 bases aligning to TRBD2. Per germline, CDR1 SNHLY and CDR2 FYNNEI. CDR3 length equals 15 residues. With 5 bases clipped from V and 5 bases from J, the junction kept 11 bases outside the gene matches. The CDR3 coding sequence is TGTGCCAGCAGTCCCTATAGCGGGAAGGTCGACGAGCAGTACTTC. This gives the protein CASSPYSGKVDEQYF.

Turning to this clone: Different DNA sequences within this sample yield the same CDR3. The chain has TRBV5-1 and TRBJ1-3; D not certain. This CDR3 region has 14 residues. Germline values: CDR1 SGHRS, CDR2 YFSETQ. The germline V and J ends were trimmed by 1 base and 0 bases, with 5 bases remaining between them. DNA of the CDR3: TGCGCCAGCAGCTTGCCAGGCTCTGGAAACACCATATATTTT. It codes for CASSLPGSGNTIYF.

This sequence joins TRBV5-1 and TRBJ2-5; the match to TRBD2 covers 7 bases. Germline lookup yields CDR1 SGHRS and CDR2 YFSETQ. The J segment lost 3 bases and the V segment lost 4 bases, leaving 6 bases of the junction unmatched. The CDR3 covers 14 residues. CDR3 in amino acids: CASSRAAGEETQYF. As DNA, the CDR3 is TGCGCCAGCAGCCGAGCCGCGGGGGAAGAGACCCAGTACTTC.

CDR3 sequence: CASSLDSGRYNEQFF. As DNA, the CDR3 is TGTGCCAGCAGCTTGGATAGCGGGAGGTACAATGAGCAGTTCTTC. This chain joins TRBV5-4 and TRBJ2-1, with 10 bases that match TRBD2. The CDR3 spans 15 residues. V dropped 0 bases and J dropped 4; count of bases not matched to a gene: 1. Germline V gives CDR1 SGHNT, CDR2 YYREEE (reference sequence). Variable domain in full (rest from reference TRBV5-4 and TRBJ2-1): ETGVTQSPTHLIKTRGQQVTLRCSSQSGHNTVSWYQQALGQGPQFIFQYYREEENGRGNFPPRFSGLQFPNYSSELNVNALELDDSALYLCASSLDSGRYNEQFFGPGTRLTVL.

There are many counts of this clone. Other DNA sequences in this specimen translate into the identical CDR3. The CDR3 nucleotides are TGTGCCAGCAGCGCCTCCGGCGGGGGGAACAATGAGCAGTTCTTC. It specifies CASSASGGGNNEQFF. The rearrangement joins TRBV2 to TRBJ2-1, with 8 bases fitting TRBD2. The junction had 9 bases not matched to a gene; V was cut back by 6 bases and J by 5 bases. Per the germline V gene, CDR1 is SNHLY and CDR2 is FYNNEI. This CDR3 is built from 15 residues.

This chain connects TRBV27 to TRBJ2-1; perhaps D is TRBD1 or TRBD2 (5 bases each). This CDR3 has 15 residues. Germline V gives CDR1 MNHEY, CDR2 SMNVEV (reference sequence). V was pared by 8 bases and J by 7 bases, with 21 bases between. The DNA for the CDR3 is TGTGCCAGCCGGGAACTACCGGGACCGTGGAATGAGCAGTTCTTC. Its translation: CASRELPGPWNEQFF.

This clone has only one observation. The CDR3 spells CASSPWVDGYTF. The CDR3 nucleotides are TGTGCCAGCAGCCCTTGGGTTGATGGCTACACCTTC. V and J are TRBV7-9 and TRBJ1-2, with D uncertain. Between the trimmed V and J ends, which lost 5 bases and 6 bases, there was a span of 10 bases. From germline, CDR1 is SEHNR and CDR2 FQNEAQ (reference sequence). CDR3 size: 12 residues.

This chain uses TRBV30 with TRBJ1-4; D remains ambiguous. This CDR3 is built from 14 residues. With 2 bases removed from V and 3 bases from J, the gap between germline ends came to 10 bases. Germline V gene data show CDR1 as GTSNPN and CDR2 as SVGIG (reference sequence). The CDR3 sequence is CAWSTQNANEKLFF. The CDR3 nucleotides read TGTGCCTGGAGTACACAGAACGCTAATGAAAAACTGTTTTTT.